The table lists the clone carrying this T cell receptor (beta chain) with a count of one. Its antigen remains unidentified. TCRdb's copy holds only in-frame clones and misses some; the assay was immunoSEQ multiplex PCR. This table has about 310,000 clones, approximately 86% appearing once. This sample is drawn from a study of cytomegalovirus exposure and HLA in healthy donors. Study findings and constraints: According to a subsequent analysis, TCR clusters identified in the first cohort showed a tendency to co-occur across the roughly 120 validation repertoires. Usually a TCR sequence was rare, but some public TCRs were found in many donors. In vitro data verified a few CMV-associated chains as specific for CMV antigens.

The sequenced sample consisted of PBMCs. The clonotype comes from a young man in good health and CMV-seronegative.

This CDR3 is CASRNRGNNQPQHF. CDR3 DNA sequence: TGTGCCAGCAGAAACAGGGGGAACAATCAGCCCCAGCATTTT. V usage is TRBV6-6 and J usage is TRBJ1-5, with 8 nucleotides matching TRBD1. Germline V gene sequence: CDR1 MNHNY, CDR2 SVGAGI (reference sequence). This CDR3 is 14 amino acids long. V dropped 6 bases and J dropped 3; count of bases not matched to a gene: 4.